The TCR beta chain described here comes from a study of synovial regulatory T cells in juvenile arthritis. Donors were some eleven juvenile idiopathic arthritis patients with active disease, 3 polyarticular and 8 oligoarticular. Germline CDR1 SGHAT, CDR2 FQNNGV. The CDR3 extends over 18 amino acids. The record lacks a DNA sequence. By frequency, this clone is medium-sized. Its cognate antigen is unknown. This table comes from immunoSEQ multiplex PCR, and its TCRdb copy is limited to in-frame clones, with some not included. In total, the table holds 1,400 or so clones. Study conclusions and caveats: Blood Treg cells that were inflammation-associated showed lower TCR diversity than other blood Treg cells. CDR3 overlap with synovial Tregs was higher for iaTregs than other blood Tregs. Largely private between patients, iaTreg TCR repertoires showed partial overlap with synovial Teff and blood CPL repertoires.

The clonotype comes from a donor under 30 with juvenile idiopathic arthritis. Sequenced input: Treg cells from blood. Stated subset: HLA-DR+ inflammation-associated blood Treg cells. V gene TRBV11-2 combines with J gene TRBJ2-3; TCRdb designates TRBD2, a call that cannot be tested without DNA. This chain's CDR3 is CASSLALRLAGGEDTQYF.